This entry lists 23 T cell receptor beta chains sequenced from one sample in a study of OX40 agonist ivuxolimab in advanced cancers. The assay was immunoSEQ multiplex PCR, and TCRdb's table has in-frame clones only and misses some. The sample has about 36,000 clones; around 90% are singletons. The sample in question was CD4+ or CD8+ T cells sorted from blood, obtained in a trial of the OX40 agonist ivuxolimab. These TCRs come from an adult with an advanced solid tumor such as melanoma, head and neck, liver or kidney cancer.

DNA of the CDR3: TGCGCCAGCAGCTTAGGTACGGGACAGGGATACTATAATTCACCCCTCCACTTT. It specifies CASSLGTGQGYYNSPLHF. The chain employs TRBV5-1 and TRBJ1-6; 9 bases fit TRBD1. The CDR3 contains 18 residues. Trimming cost V 2 bases and J 3 bases; bases outside gene matches: 9. CDR1 is SGHRS and CDR2 is YFSETQ in the germline V gene.

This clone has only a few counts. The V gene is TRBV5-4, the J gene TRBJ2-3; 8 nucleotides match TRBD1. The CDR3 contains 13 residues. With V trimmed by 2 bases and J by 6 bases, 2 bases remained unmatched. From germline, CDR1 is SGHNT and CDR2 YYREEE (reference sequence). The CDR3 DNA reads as TGTGCCAGCAGCTTACAGGGGGAGGATACGCAGTATTTT. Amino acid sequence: CASSLQGEDTQYF.

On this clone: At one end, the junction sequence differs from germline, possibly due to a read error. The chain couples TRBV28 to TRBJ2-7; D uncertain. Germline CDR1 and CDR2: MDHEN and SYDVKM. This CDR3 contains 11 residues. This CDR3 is CATSLLSEQYF. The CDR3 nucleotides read TGTGCCACCAGTTTGCTCTCCGAGCAGTACTTC.

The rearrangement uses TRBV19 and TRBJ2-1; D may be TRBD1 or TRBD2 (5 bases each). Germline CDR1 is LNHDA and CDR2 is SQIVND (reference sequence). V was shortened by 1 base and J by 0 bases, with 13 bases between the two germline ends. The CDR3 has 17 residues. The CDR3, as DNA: TGTGCCAGTAGTATAGGGGGACCGTCGAGCTCCTACAATGAGCAGTTCTTC. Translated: CASSIGGPSSSYNEQFF.

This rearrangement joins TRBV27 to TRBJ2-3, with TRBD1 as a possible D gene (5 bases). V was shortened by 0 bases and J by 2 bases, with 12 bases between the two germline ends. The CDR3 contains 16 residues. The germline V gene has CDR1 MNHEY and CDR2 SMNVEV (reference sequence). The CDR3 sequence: CASSLSVQVITDTQYF. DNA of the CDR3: TGTGCCAGCAGTTTATCGGTACAGGTCATCACAGATACGCAGTATTTT.

The CDR3 protein is CASSARTSGSYEQYF. Written as DNA, the CDR3 is TGTGCCAGCAGTGCCCGGACTAGCGGGAGTTACGAGCAGTACTTC. The rearrangement uses TRBV6-1 and TRBJ2-7; TRBD2 aligns across 13 bases. Germline V gene lookup returns CDR1 MNHNS and CDR2 SASEGT. The V gene end was trimmed by 4 bases and the J gene end by 4 bases; junction bases not matched to a gene: 4. The CDR3 has 15 amino acids.

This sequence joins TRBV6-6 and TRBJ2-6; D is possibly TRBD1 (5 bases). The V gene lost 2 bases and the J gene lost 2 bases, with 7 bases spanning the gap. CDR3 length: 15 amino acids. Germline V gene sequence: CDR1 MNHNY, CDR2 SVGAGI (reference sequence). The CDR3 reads CASSYRGAGANVLTF. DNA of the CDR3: TGTGCCAGCAGTTACAGGGGCGCTGGGGCCAACGTCCTGACTTTC.

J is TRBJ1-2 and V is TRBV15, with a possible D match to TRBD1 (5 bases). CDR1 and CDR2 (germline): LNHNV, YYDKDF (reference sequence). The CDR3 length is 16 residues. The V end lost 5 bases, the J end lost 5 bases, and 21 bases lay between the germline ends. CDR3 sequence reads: CATSGRSGRKDYGYTF. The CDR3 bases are TGTGCCACCAGCGGACGGTCGGGACGGAAAGATTATGGCTACACCTTC.

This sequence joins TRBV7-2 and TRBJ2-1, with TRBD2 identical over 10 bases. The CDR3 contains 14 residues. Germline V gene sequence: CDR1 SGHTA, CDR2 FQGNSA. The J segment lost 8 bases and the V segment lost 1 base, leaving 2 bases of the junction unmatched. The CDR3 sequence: CASSLGLAGDEQFF. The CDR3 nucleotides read TGTGCCAGCAGCTTAGGGCTAGCGGGGGATGAGCAGTTCTTC. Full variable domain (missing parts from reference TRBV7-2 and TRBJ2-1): GAGVSQSPSNKVTEKGKDVELRCDPISGHTALYWYRQSLGQGLEFLIYFQGNSAPDKSGLPSDRFSAERTGGSVSTLTIQRTQQEDSAVYLCASSLGLAGDEQFFGPGTRLTVL.

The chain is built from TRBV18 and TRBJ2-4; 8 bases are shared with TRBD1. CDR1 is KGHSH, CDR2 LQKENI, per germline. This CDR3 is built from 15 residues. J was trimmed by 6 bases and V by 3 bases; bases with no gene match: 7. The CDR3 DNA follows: TGTGCCAGCTCACCTTTGGACAGGGAATTAAACATTCAGTACTTC. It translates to CASSPLDRELNIQYF.

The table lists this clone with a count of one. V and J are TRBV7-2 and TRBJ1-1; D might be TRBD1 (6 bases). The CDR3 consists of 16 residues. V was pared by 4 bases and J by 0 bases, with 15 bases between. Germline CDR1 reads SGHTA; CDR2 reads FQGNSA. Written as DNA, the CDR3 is TGTGCCAGCAGCTCCGACTTGACAGGATTGAACACTGAAGCTTTCTTT. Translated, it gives CASSSDLTGLNTEAFF.

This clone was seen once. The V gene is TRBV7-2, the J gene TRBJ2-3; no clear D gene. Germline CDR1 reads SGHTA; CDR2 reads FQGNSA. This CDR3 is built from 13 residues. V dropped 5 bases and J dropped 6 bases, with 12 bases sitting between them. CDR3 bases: TGTGCCAGCAGCAGCAGACGGATCGATACGCAGTATTTT. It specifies CASSSRRIDTQYF.

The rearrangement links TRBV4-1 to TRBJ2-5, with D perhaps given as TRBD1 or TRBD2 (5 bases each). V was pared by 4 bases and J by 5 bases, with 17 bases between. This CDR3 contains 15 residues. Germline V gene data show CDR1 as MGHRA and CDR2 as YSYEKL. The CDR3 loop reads CASSPHRDPGETQYF. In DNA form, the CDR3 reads TGCGCCAGCAGCCCACACCGGGACCCCGGGGAGACCCAGTACTTC.

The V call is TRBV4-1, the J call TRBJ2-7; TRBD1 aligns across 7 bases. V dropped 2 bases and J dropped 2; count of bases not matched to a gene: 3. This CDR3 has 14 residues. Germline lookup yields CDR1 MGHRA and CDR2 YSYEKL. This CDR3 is CASSQQGQPYEQYF. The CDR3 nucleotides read TGCGCCAGCAGCCAACAGGGACAGCCCTACGAGCAGTACTTC.

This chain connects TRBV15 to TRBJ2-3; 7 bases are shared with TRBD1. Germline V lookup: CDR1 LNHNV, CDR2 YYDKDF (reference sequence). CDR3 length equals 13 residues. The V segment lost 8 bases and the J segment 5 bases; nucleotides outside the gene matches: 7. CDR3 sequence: CATREGGGDTQYF. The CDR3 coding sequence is TGTGCCACCCGCGAAGGGGGCGGAGATACGCAGTATTTT.

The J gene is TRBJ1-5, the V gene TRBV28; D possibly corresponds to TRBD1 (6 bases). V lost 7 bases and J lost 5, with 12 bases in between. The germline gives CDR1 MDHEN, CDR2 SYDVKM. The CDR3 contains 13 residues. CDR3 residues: CASKGGADQPQHF. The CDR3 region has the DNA TGTGCCAGCAAAGGGGGGGCGGATCAGCCCCAGCATTTT.

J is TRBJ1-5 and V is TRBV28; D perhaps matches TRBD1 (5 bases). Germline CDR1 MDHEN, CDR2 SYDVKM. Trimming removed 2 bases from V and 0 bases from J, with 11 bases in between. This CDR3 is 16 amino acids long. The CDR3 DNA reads TGTGCCAGCAGTTTACCGGGGACGTATAGCAATCAGCCCCAGCATTTT. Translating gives CASSLPGTYSNQPQHF.

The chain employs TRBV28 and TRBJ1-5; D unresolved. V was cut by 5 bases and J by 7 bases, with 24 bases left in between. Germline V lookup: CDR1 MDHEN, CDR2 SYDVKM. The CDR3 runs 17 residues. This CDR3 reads CASSPPGLTLLGQPQHF. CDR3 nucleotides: TGTGCCAGCAGTCCGCCGGGATTAACCCTGCTGGGGCAGCCCCAGCATTTT.

The CDR3 DNA reads as TGTGCCAGCAGCACCAGGGACAGGATGCGCTCTGGGGCCAACGTCCTGACTTTC. Translating gives CASSTRDRMRSGANVLTF. This chain uses TRBV7-9 with TRBJ2-6; 8 bases map to TRBD1. CDR1 is SEHNR and CDR2 is FQNEAQ in the germline V gene (reference sequence). Trimming cost V 5 bases and J 0 bases; bases outside gene matches: 9. CDR3 length: 18 residues.

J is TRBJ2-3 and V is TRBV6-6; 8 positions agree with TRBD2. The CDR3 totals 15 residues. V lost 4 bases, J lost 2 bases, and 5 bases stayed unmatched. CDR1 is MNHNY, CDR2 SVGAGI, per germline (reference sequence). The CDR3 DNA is TGTGCCAGCAGTTCCTTAGCGGGAATCACAGATACGCAGTATTTT. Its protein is CASSSLAGITDTQYF.

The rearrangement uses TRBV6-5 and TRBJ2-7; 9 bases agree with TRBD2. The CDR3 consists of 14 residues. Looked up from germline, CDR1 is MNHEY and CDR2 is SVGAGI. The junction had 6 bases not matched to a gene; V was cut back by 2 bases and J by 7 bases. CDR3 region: CASSYAGGTREQYF. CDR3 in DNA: TGTGCCAGCAGTTACGCGGGGGGGACTCGAGAGCAGTACTTC.

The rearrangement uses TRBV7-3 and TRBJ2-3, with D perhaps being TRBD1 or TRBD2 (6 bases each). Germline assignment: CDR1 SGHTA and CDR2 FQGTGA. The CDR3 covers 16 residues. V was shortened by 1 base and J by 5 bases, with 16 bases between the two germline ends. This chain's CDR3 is CASSLMRPGAGDTQYF. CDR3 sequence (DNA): TGTGCCAGCAGCTTAATGCGCCCGGGGGCAGGAGATACGCAGTATTTT.

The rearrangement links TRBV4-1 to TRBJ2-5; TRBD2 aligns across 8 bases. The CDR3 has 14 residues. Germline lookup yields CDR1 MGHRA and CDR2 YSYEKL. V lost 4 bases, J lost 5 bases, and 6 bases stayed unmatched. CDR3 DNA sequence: TGCGCCAGCAGCCGAGGACTAGCTAGCGAGACCCAGTACTTC. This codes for CASSRGLASETQYF.